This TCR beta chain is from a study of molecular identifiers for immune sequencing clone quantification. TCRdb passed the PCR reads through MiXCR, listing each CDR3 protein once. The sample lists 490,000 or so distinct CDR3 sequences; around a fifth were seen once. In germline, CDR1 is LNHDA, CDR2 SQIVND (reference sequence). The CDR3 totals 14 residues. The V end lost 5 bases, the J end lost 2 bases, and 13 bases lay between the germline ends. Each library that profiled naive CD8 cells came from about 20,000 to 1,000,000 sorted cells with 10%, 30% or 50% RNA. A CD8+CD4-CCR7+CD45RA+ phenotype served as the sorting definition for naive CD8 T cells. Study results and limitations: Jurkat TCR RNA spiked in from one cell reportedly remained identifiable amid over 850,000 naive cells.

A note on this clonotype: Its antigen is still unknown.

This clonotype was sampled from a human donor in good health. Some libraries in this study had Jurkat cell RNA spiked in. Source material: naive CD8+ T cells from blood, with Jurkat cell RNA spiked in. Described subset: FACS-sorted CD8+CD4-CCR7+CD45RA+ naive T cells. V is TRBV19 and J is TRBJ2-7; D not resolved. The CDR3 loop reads CASSPSPVTYEQYF. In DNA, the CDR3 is TGTGCCAGTAGTCCGAGCCCGGTCACCTACGAGCAGTACTTC.